The 27 T cell receptor beta chains given below trace back to one sample, sequenced in a study of radiation and T cells in renal cell carcinoma. Some clones are missing from TCRdb's copy, which holds only in-frame ones; the method was immunoSEQ multiplex PCR. The data show over 60,000 clones, less than 85% seen once. The time point is: blood 4 weeks post-SBRT, at nephrectomy. The treatment: 15 Gy SBRT to primary tumor, nephrectomy 4 weeks later. The sample here was blood, taken from a patient whose treatment included radiotherapy and nephrectomy. The receptors come from a woman aged 55-69 years with renal cell carcinoma.

The sample holds one count of this clone. CDR3 bases: TGTGCCAGCACCAACTACGAGCAGTACTTC. Its protein is CASTNYEQYF. The V and J genes are TRBV27 and TRBJ2-7, with D hard to call. V lost 7 bases to trimming and J lost 3 bases, with 4 bases between them. Germline lookup yields CDR1 MNHEY and CDR2 SMNVEV (reference sequence). This CDR3 comprises 10 residues.

The V gene is TRBV9, the J gene TRBJ2-1, with 8 bases matching TRBD2. The CDR3 is 15 amino acids. V dropped 3 bases and J dropped 4; count of bases not matched to a gene: 6. The germline gives CDR1 SGDLS, CDR2 YYNGEE. Written as DNA, the CDR3 is TGTGCCAGCAGCGCCGGGACTAGGGGGTACAATGAGCAGTTCTTC. Encoded protein: CASSAGTRGYNEQFF.

DNA of the CDR3: TGTGCCAGCAGTTACTCGGGGCAGGGACCCTATGGCTACACCTTC. Residues: CASSYSGQGPYGYTF. This sequence joins TRBV6-6 and TRBJ1-2; tentatively, D is TRBD1 (5 bases). This CDR3 region has 15 residues. Germline V lookup: CDR1 MNHNY, CDR2 SVGAGI (reference sequence). V was clipped by 0 bases and J by 4 bases, with 12 bases between them.

CDR3 sequence (DNA): TGTGCCACCAGCAGAGATAGGAGGACAGGGGGAGGCGTTTACGAGCAGTACTTC. Residues: CATSRDRRTGGGVYEQYF. V and J are TRBV15 and TRBJ2-7, with 10 bases aligning to TRBD1. The CDR3 contains 18 residues. V was pared by 0 bases and J by 4 bases, with 12 bases of the junction left unmatched. The germline gives CDR1 LNHNV, CDR2 YYDKDF (reference sequence).

The chain has TRBV5-1 and TRBJ1-2; D is ambiguous. V was clipped by 2 bases and J by 3 bases, with 14 bases between them. The germline V gene encodes CDR1 SGHRS and CDR2 YFSETQ. There are 15 residues in the CDR3. The CDR3 loop is CASSFTGGRDYGYTF. The DNA of the CDR3 is TGCGCCAGCAGCTTCACGGGAGGACGGGACTATGGCTACACCTTC.

This clone was seen a few times. V usage is TRBV7-2 and J usage is TRBJ1-2; no definite D call. Germline V gene data show CDR1 as SGHTA and CDR2 as FQGNSA. The V gene lost 2 bases and the J gene lost 1 base, with 8 bases spanning the gap. This CDR3 has 14 amino acids. The DNA for the CDR3 is TGTGCCAGCAGCTTAAACAAGTTTAACTATGGCTACACCTTC. As protein: CASSLNKFNYGYTF.

This clone was seen only once. The chain employs TRBV9 and TRBJ1-1; possibly TRBD1 for D (6 bases). Per germline, CDR1 SGDLS and CDR2 YYNGEE. V was clipped by 0 bases and J by 7 bases, with 13 bases between them. This CDR3 region has 14 residues. Here the CDR3 DNA reads TGTGCCAGCAGCGTAGTGGGACATCATAGTGAAGCTTTCTTT. The encoded protein is CASSVVGHHSEAFF.

The CDR3 loop is CASSVVSGFSGNTIYF. In DNA form, the CDR3 reads TGTGCCAGCAGCGTAGTTTCGGGGTTTTCTGGAAACACCATATATTTT. The chain joins TRBV9 to TRBJ1-3; no reliable D call. Germline V gene sequence: CDR1 SGDLS, CDR2 YYNGEE. Deletions cut 0 bases from V and 1 base from J, with 11 bases between. There are 16 residues in the CDR3.

The chain joins TRBV5-6 to TRBJ1-3; 7 nucleotides agree with TRBD1. Germline V CDR1 and CDR2: SGHDT, YYEEEE. The CDR3 spans 16 residues. V was pared by 2 bases and J by 4 bases, with 9 bases of the junction left unmatched. The CDR3: CASSLRTRGLGNTIYF. The CDR3 DNA is TGTGCCAGCAGCTTACGAACGAGGGGGCTGGGAAACACCATATATTTT.

The chain carries TRBV6-5 and TRBJ1-2; D uncertain. Looked up from germline, CDR1 is MNHEY and CDR2 is SVGAGI. This CDR3 comprises 11 residues. Between the trimmed V and J ends, which lost 4 bases and 8 bases, there was a span of 8 bases. The CDR3 is CASSSLYGYTF. CDR3 coding DNA: TGTGCCAGCAGTTCCCTGTACGGCTACACCTTC.

This sequence joins TRBV7-2 and TRBJ2-1, with 10 nucleotides matching TRBD1. The CDR3 length is 15 residues. J lost 4 bases, V lost 3 bases, and 3 bases had no gene match. Germline V CDR1 and CDR2: SGHTA, FQGNSA. CDR3 residues: CASSLGQGSYNEQFF. The DNA for the CDR3 is TGTGCCAGCAGCTTGGGACAGGGGAGTTACAATGAGCAGTTCTTC.

This chain connects TRBV5-1 to TRBJ1-2; D perhaps matches TRBD1 (6 bases). With 4 bases removed from V and 4 bases from J, the gap between germline ends came to 14 bases. CDR1 and CDR2 from the germline V gene are SGHRS and YFSETQ. This CDR3 is 14 amino acids long. The DNA of the CDR3 is TGCGCCAGCAGCCCACTCGAGGGGGGCTATGGCTACACCTTC. Translated, it gives CASSPLEGGYGYTF.

This chain's CDR3 is CASREDTSSGNTIYF. In nucleotides, the CDR3 is TGTGCCAGCAGGGAGGACACCAGCTCTGGAAACACCATATATTTT. The rearrangement joins TRBV2 to TRBJ1-3; D perhaps matches TRBD1 (5 bases). Trimming took 6 bases from V and 0 from J, leaving 12 bases between them. Germline V gene lookup returns CDR1 SNHLY and CDR2 FYNNEI. The CDR3 is 15 amino acids.

V usage is TRBV5-1 and J usage is TRBJ1-1, with D possibly TRBD1 on 6 matching bases. This CDR3 spans 15 amino acids. With 4 bases removed from V and 4 bases from J, the gap between germline ends came to 17 bases. Germline assignment: CDR1 SGHRS and CDR2 YFSETQ. The chain's CDR3 is CASSLLVGAGTEAFF. The CDR3 DNA is TGCGCCAGCAGCCTATTGGTGGGGGCGGGCACTGAAGCTTTCTTT.

The chain links TRBV9 to TRBJ2-5; possibly TRBD1 for D (5 bases). CDR1 SGDLS and CDR2 YYNGEE come from the germline V gene. The CDR3 has 16 residues. Trimming shortened V by 4 bases and J by 4 bases, and 20 bases separated the two germline ends. CDR3 bases: TGTGCCAGCAGCCCTACCTACTTTAGGGGCAGAGAGACCCAGTACTTC. This sequence encodes CASSPTYFRGRETQYF.

The rearrangement links TRBV6-1 to TRBJ1-1, with D tentatively TRBD1 (6 bases). V lost 3 bases and J 7 bases, leaving 18 bases between the germline ends. The CDR3 sequence is 15 residues long. Germline CDR1 is MNHNS and CDR2 is SASEGT. The CDR3 loop reads CASSEVPGQISEAFF. In DNA form, the CDR3 reads TGTGCCAGCAGTGAGGTACCAGGACAGATCAGTGAAGCTTTCTTT.

The chain has TRBV28 and TRBJ2-7; D call uncertain. V was shortened by 3 bases and J by 1 base, with 10 bases between the two germline ends. The CDR3 has 14 amino acids. CDR1 and CDR2 from the germline V gene are MDHEN and SYDVKM. The DNA of the CDR3 is TGTGCCAGCAGTTTCTGGGCCGGATCCTACGAGCAGTACTTC. Translating it yields CASSFWAGSYEQYF.

This clone was seen more than once but under ten times. This chain connects TRBV19 to TRBJ1-1; D may be TRBD1 (5 bases). CDR1 LNHDA and CDR2 SQIVND come from the germline V gene (reference sequence). V lost 8 bases and J lost 6, with 16 bases in between. The CDR3 consists of 13 residues. The CDR3 here is CASDQGSPAEAFF. CDR3 nucleotide sequence: TGTGCCAGTGACCAGGGTTCGCCGGCTGAAGCTTTCTTT.

The J gene is TRBJ1-5, the V gene TRBV15, with D hard to call. Germline V gene data show CDR1 as LNHNV and CDR2 as YYDKDF (reference sequence). V was cut by 5 bases and J by 6 bases, with 8 bases left in between. This CDR3 has 12 amino acids. CDR3 DNA: TGTGCCACCAGCGGCCCGTTTCAGCCCCAGCATTTT. Its translation is CATSGPFQPQHF.

This rearrangement joins TRBV28 to TRBJ2-7, with D unresolved. This CDR3 has 10 residues. Germline CDR1 and CDR2: MDHEN and SYDVKM. Trimming shortened V by 7 bases and J by 6 bases, and 7 bases separated the two germline ends. The DNA of the CDR3 is TGTGCCAGCAAAAATTCCGAGCAGTACTTC. Protein: CASKNSEQYF.

The V gene is TRBV6-5, the J gene TRBJ2-7; D not resolved. Trimming cost V 6 bases and J 4 bases, with 7 bases left between them. CDR1 MNHEY and CDR2 SVGAGI come from the germline V gene. This CDR3 spans 11 amino acids. Here the CDR3 DNA reads TGTGCCAGCAGACGAAGGTACGAGCAGTACTTC. Its translation: CASRRRYEQYF.

The chain carries TRBV6-1 and TRBJ1-2, with D possibly being TRBD1 (6 bases). The V gene lost 0 bases and the J gene lost 4 bases, with 12 bases spanning the gap. Germline-derived CDR1 and CDR2 are MNHNS and SASEGT. The CDR3 contains 15 residues. The CDR3 reads CASSEATGRVYGYTF. The CDR3 nucleotides read TGTGCCAGCAGTGAAGCAACAGGGAGAGTCTATGGCTACACCTTC.

This chain connects TRBV29-1 to TRBJ2-2; D gene ambiguous. Germline V gene lookup returns CDR1 SQVTM and CDR2 ANQGSEA. This CDR3 is 15 amino acids long. Deletions cut 4 bases from V and 2 bases from J, with 14 bases between. This CDR3 is CSVGIEVGNTGELFF. CDR3 nucleotide sequence: TGCAGCGTTGGAATAGAGGTTGGAAACACCGGGGAGCTGTTTTTT.

CDR3 sequence: CASSGVSGRGNEQFF. CDR3 nucleotide sequence: TGTGCCAGCAGTGGAGTTAGCGGGAGGGGGAATGAGCAGTTCTTC. The rearrangement uses TRBV2 and TRBJ2-1; 11 positions match TRBD2. The CDR3 extends over 15 amino acids. CDR1 and CDR2 from the germline V gene are SNHLY and FYNNEI. V lost 4 bases and J lost 7; bases outside the gene matches: 6. Full variable domain (rest looked up from reference TRBV2 and TRBJ2-1): EPEVTQTPSHQVTQMGQEVILRCVPISNHLYFYWYRQILGQKVEFLVSFYNNEISEKSEIFDDQFSVERPDGSNFTLKIRSTKLEDSAMYFCASSGVSGRGNEQFFGPGTRLTVL.

The chain uses TRBV7-9 and TRBJ2-7; tentatively, D is TRBD2 (5 bases). In germline, CDR1 is SEHNR, CDR2 FQNEAQ (reference sequence). This CDR3 comprises 16 residues. The germline V and J ends were trimmed by 4 bases and 2 bases, with 18 bases remaining between them. CDR3 residues: CASSSPAGAQPYEQYF. CDR3 sequence (DNA): TGTGCCAGCAGCTCACCTGCGGGCGCGCAACCCTACGAGCAGTACTTC. The variable domain in full, with the rest retrieved from reference TRBV7-9 and TRBJ2-7, is DTGVSQNPRHKITKRGQNVTFRCDPISEHNRLYWYRQTLGQGPEFLTYFQNEAQLEKSRLLSDRFSAERPKGSFSTLEIQRTEQGDSAMYLCASSSPAGAQPYEQYFGPGTRLTVT.

The chain couples TRBV2 to TRBJ2-2; D unclear. This CDR3 has 15 amino acids. Trimming took 6 bases from V and 0 from J, leaving 11 bases between them. Germline V gene data show CDR1 as SNHLY and CDR2 as FYNNEI. CDR3: CASRPQRANTGELFF. The DNA of the CDR3 is TGTGCCAGCAGGCCCCAGCGCGCGAACACCGGGGAGCTGTTTTTT.

This clone showed up just a few times. The chain carries TRBV7-9 and TRBJ2-7, with D unresolved. V lost 5 bases to trimming and J lost 1 base, with 15 bases between them. Per the germline V gene, CDR1 is SEHNR and CDR2 is FQNEAQ (reference sequence). This CDR3 contains 15 residues. Written as DNA, the CDR3 is TGTGCCAGCAGCCACATCCCTGGGCAGTCCTACGAGCAGTACTTC. Protein sequence: CASSHIPGQSYEQYF.